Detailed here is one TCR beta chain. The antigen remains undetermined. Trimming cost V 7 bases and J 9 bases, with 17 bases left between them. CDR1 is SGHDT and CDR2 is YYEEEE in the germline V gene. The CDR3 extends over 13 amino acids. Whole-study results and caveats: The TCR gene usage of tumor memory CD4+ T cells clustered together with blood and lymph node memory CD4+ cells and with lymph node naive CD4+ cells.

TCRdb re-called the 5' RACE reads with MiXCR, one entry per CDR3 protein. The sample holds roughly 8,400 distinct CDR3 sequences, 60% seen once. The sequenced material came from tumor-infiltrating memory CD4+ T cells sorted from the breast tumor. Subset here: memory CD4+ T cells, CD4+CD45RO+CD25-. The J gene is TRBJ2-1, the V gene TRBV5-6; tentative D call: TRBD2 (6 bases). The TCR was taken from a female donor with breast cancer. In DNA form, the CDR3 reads TGTGCCAGCTCGGGACGGCTGGGGGGTGAGCAGTTCTTC. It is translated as CASSGRLGGEQFF.